This T cell receptor (beta chain) was obtained from a study of T cell changes during pregnancy in multiple sclerosis. Measured with immunoSEQ multiplex PCR; TCRdb has only the in-frame clones, and not every one. The sample shows 50,000 to 60,000 clones, about nine tenths of them seen only once. Germline loops: CDR1 SGHAT, CDR2 FQNNGV. The CDR3 extends over 14 amino acids. V lost 5 bases and J lost 5; bases outside the gene matches: 6. The source material was peripheral blood, sampled after pregnancy. This receptor was taken from a female donor with multiple sclerosis, enrolled in a pregnancy study. This chain connects TRBV11-2 to TRBJ2-1, with 7 nucleotides matching TRBD1. CDR3 amino acids: CASSPTTGHNEQFF. CDR3 DNA sequence: TGTGCCAGCAGCCCTACGACAGGGCACAATGAGCAGTTCTTC.